Listed below are T cell receptor beta chains from one sample, sequenced in a study of T cell clonotyping in hematopoietic cell transplantation. Data came from immunoSEQ multiplex PCR; TCRdb stores just in-frame clones and leaves some out. The sample has about 80,000 clones; 95% to 97% are singletons. The specimen was peripheral blood mononuclear cells, collected before stem cell transplant. The receptor set was obtained from a woman aged 45 to 65 with acute myeloid leukemia. Some clones in this sample may be carry-over from other donors' samples. CDR3s include the opening cysteine and the closing phenylalanine or tryptophan. A D gene is named only where the DNA matches it firmly. Not every row has a clone size; where given, it reads once, few, many or a size class.

d_call,cdr3_length,v_call,clone_size,j_call,cdr3_nt,cdr3_aa
-,15,TRBV11-2,-,TRBJ1-3,TGTGCCAGCAGCTCCAGGGGACCCTCTGGAAACACCATATATTTT,CASSSRGPSGNTIYF
-,15,TRBV7-6,-,TRBJ1-3,TGTGCCAGCAGCTTATATCCGGGAACTGGAAACACCATATATTTT,CASSLYPGTGNTIYF
TRBD1,15,TRBV7-8,-,TRBJ2-1,TGTGCCAGCAGCTTACTACAGGGGAAGAACAATGAGCAGTTCTTC,CASSLLQGKNNEQFF
-,12,TRBV9,-,TRBJ2-7,TGTGCCAGCAGCGTACCCGGGGGCGAGCAGTACTTC,CASSVPGGEQYF
-,13,TRBV5-1,-,TRBJ1-2,TGCGCCAGCAGCTCCGGGACCTACTATGGCTACACCTTC,CASSSGTYYGYTF
TRBD2,16,TRBV6-1,-,TRBJ2-5,TGTGCCAGCAGTGAAGGGACTAGAATAAGTAAAGAGACCCAGTACTTC,CASSEGTRISKETQYF
-,17,TRBV7-3,-,TRBJ2-4,TGTGCCAGCAGCTTAATTGGACCCGTGGTAGCCAAAAACATTCAGTACTTC,CASSLIGPVVAKNIQYF
-,14,TRBV5-6,once,TRBJ2-7,TGTGCCAGCAGCTTGGGCAGCACGGGCTACGAGCAGTACTTC,CASSLGSTGYEQYF
-,14,TRBV30,-,TRBJ2-7,TGTGCCTGGAGTGTACCGGGGGTCAACAAAGTGGAGTACTTC,CAWSVPGVNKVEYF
-,14,TRBV30,-,TRBJ1-2,TGTGCCTGGACCACCAGAGGGTATAACTATGGCTACACCTTC,CAWTTRGYNYGYTF
-,15,TRBV6-4,-,TRBJ1-2,TGTGCCAGCAGATTGGACACGAGCATAAACTATGGCTACACCTTC,CASRLDTSINYGYTF
-,22,TRBV21-1,-,TRBJ1-2,TGTGCCAGCAGTAAGGGTGGAGGGCTCAGAATTTACGTCTATGGCTACACGGGTGGCTACACCTTC,CASSKGGGLRIYVYGYTGGYTF
TRBD1,18,TRBV7-2,-,TRBJ2-2,TGTGCCAGCAGCTCGAACCCCAGGGGGCACGGGGACACCGGGGAGCTGTTTTTT,CASSSNPRGHGDTGELFF
TRBD2,17,TRBV19,-,TRBJ2-3,TGTGCCAGTAGCACACCTCCAGGGACTAGCGGGGGAGATACGCAGTATTTT,CASSTPPGTSGGDTQYF
TRBD1,14,TRBV6-1,-,TRBJ1-2,TGTGCCAGCAGTGGCTACGGACAGGACTATGGCTACACCTTC,CASSGYGQDYGYTF
-,13,TRBV6-5,-,TRBJ1-2,TGTGCCAGCAGTTACTCGACAGGCTATGGCTACACCTTC,CASSYSTGYGYTF
-,15,TRBV9,-,TRBJ2-6,TGTGCCAGCAGCGTAGCATGGAGTGGGGCCAACGTCCTGACTTTC,CASSVAWSGANVLTF
-,16,TRBV7-2,-,TRBJ2-3,TGTGCCAGCAGCCCGATAGGGGGGGGCCGGGGTGATACGCAGTATTTT,CASSPIGGGRGDTQYF
-,14,TRBV5-1,-,TRBJ1-3,TGCGCCAGCAGCCGGAACACACAGGGAAACACCATATATTTT,CASSRNTQGNTIYF
TRBD1,14,TRBV2,-,TRBJ1-1,TGTGCCAGCAGTGACAGGGGGCGAGTCACTGAAGCTTTCTTT,CASSDRGRVTEAFF
-,19,TRBV19,-,TRBJ2-7,TGTGCCAGTAGTCTTCACCACACGGAGAGACTAGTTACTCCCTACGAGCAGTACTTC,CASSLHHTERLVTPYEQYF
-,14,TRBV30,-,TRBJ2-3,TGTGCCTGGAGTAGGGGGTCTAGCACAGATACGCAGTATTTT,CAWSRGSSTDTQYF
-,17,TRBV7-8,-,TRBJ1-5,TGTGCCAGCACCCCCCTCGGCGGAGCGCTTAGCAATCAGCCCCAGCATTTT,CASTPLGGALSNQPQHF
-,14,TRBV9,-,TRBJ1-5,TGTGCCAGCGCACGGGATTATAGCAATCAGCCCCAGCATTTT,CASARDYSNQPQHF
TRBD2,20,TRBV28,-,TRBJ2-2,TGTGCCAGCAGTTCAGGACTAGCGGGAGTCTTTGCCTCAGCTGCCGGGGAGCTGTTTTTT,CASSSGLAGVFASAAGELFF
-,14,TRBV5-1,-,TRBJ2-2,TGCGCCAGCAGCGTGGGACTCCACACCGGGGAGCTGTTTTTT,CASSVGLHTGELFF
-,15,TRBV6-5,-,TRBJ1-1,TGTGCCAGCAGTTACTCGAGCGCTCGGAACACTGAAGCTTTCTTT,CASSYSSARNTEAFF
TRBD2,14,TRBV29-1,-,TRBJ2-5,TGCAGCGTTGAGGCACGGGGGGGGACAGAGACCCAGTACTTC,CSVEARGGTETQYF
TRBD1,15,TRBV7-9,-,TRBJ1-2,TGTGCCAGCAGCCCGGACAGGGGGCGCGACTATGGCTACACCTTC,CASSPDRGRDYGYTF
-,16,TRBV28,-,TRBJ1-3,TGTGCCAGCAGTCTCCGACAGTTGCGCTCTGGAAACACCATATATTTT,CASSLRQLRSGNTIYF
-,13,TRBV30,once,TRBJ1-5,TGTGCCTGGAGGCCAGGGGAGAATCAGCCCCAGCATTTT,CAWRPGENQPQHF
TRBD1,14,TRBV6-5,-,TRBJ2-4,TGTGCCAGCACCCGTCGACAGGGCGAAAACATTCAGTACTTC,CASTRRQGENIQYF
TRBD2,15,TRBV30,-,TRBJ2-3,TGTGCCTGGAGTAGACTAGCGGGAGGGCCAGATACGCAGTATTTT,CAWSRLAGGPDTQYF
-,13,TRBV5-1,-,TRBJ2-5,TGCGCCAGCAGCTTGGTGGGGACAGAGACCCAGTACTTC,CASSLVGTETQYF
-,12,TRBV29-1,-,TRBJ1-1,TGCAGCGTCCGGACAATGAACACTGAAGCTTTCTTT,CSVRTMNTEAFF
-,13,TRBV6-5,-,TRBJ1-2,TGTGCCAGCAAACCCCCGGGGACCTATGGCTACACCTTC,CASKPPGTYGYTF
-,14,TRBV5-4,-,TRBJ2-2,TGTGCCAGCAGCGGGCAGGGATACACCGGGGAGCTGTTTTTT,CASSGQGYTGELFF
-,17,TRBV30,-,TRBJ1-4,TGTGCCTGGAGTGAGGTGCAGAAAATCGCAACTAATGAAAAACTGTTTTTT,CAWSEVQKIATNEKLFF
-,15,TRBV11-1,-,TRBJ2-1,TGTGCCAGCAGCTTCCTCCCGAGCTCCTACAATGAGCAGTTCTTC,CASSFLPSSYNEQFF
-,16,TRBV28,-,TRBJ1-2,TGTGCCAGCAGTTTAGGCCCAAGAGTAACTAACTATGGCTACACCTTC,CASSLGPRVTNYGYTF
-,15,TRBV30,-,TRBJ2-2,TGTGCCTGGAGTTGGAGGGGGAGAAACACCGGGGAGCTGTTTTTT,CAWSWRGRNTGELFF
-,13,TRBV5-1,few,TRBJ1-1,TGCGCCAGCAGTACAGGGCGCGGAACTGAAGCTTTCTTT,CASSTGRGTEAFF
-,16,TRBV5-1,-,TRBJ1-6,TGCGCCAGCAGCTTGGGTCACCGGGACACAAATTCACCCCTCCACTTT,CASSLGHRDTNSPLHF
-,14,TRBV6-5,-,TRBJ1-4,TGTGCCAGCAGTCGAGCCGGGAATAATGAAAAACTGTTTTTT,CASSRAGNNEKLFF
-,15,TRBV28,-,TRBJ1-5,TGTGCCAGCAGTTTGGGGGCTTATAGCAATCAGCCCCAGCATTTT,CASSLGAYSNQPQHF
TRBD1,15,TRBV6-1,-,TRBJ1-6,TGTGCCAGCAGTAAGGCGACAGGGACAGATTCACCCCTCCACTTT,CASSKATGTDSPLHF
-,11,TRBV30,-,TRBJ2-5,TGTGCCTGGACCAGGGGGGGTGCCCAGTACTTC,CAWTRGGAQYF
-,14,TRBV5-1,-,TRBJ2-2,TGCGCCAGCAGCCCCGGGAGCATGGACGGGGAGCTGTTTTTT,CASSPGSMDGELFF
TRBD1,15,TRBV29-1,-,TRBJ2-7,TGCAGCGTGAGGGGGCGGGCCCTCTCTTCCTACGAGCAGTACTTC,CSVRGRALSSYEQYF